This T cell receptor (beta chain) was recorded in a study of OX40 agonist ivuxolimab in advanced cancers. About the study as a whole: Ivuxolimab was a fully human IgG2 agonistic monoclonal antibody targeting the costimulatory receptor OX40 (CD134). Patients were allowed to have had prior anti-PD-1, anti-PD-L1 or anti-CTLA-4 therapy, and 30% to 40% of the dose-escalation patients had previously received checkpoint inhibitors. Peripheral TCRbeta sequencing was intended to test whether TCR sequence diversity was altered and clonal T-cell expansion was caused by ivuxolimab. A male proportion of roughly 80% and a mean age of about 60 years, ranging from roughly 23 to 85, were recorded for the dose-escalation cohort. The paper reports the monotherapy dose-escalation portion (N = 52 patients) of the phase I ivuxolimab trial. Intravenous ivuxolimab was administered to patients every 2 weeks at six dose levels: 0.01, 0.1, 0.3, 1.5, 3 and 10 mg/kg. Partial responses occurred in three dose-escalation patients: two with cutaneous melanoma and one with hepatocellular carcinoma. Of the 50 to 55 patients in dose escalation, about 20 had hepatocellular carcinoma, roughly 15 had melanoma, 9 had renal cell carcinoma and 9 had head and neck cancer. Overall study outcomes, separate from this receptor: After ivuxolimab, more expanded clones were found on average in CD8+ T cells than in CD4+ T cells. Low levels of normalized T-cell clonal expansion were also seen in some patients who did not respond. At doses of 0.1 to 3.0 mg/kg, clonal expansion of both CD4+ and CD8+ blood T cells was observed from baseline to week 6. The antigen specificity of the clonally expanded peripheral T cells was not determined. Partial responders in the 0.1-3.0 mg/kg groups had among the lowest normalized peripheral clonal expansion, especially among CD8+ T cells.

Patients with autoimmune disease history or receiving systemic immunosuppression were excluded from the trial. In every dose cohort, peripheral blood was drawn for TCR sequencing at baseline, cycle 4 day 1, and cycle 7 day 1. Samples were obtained from an open-label, multicenter, first-in-human phase I dose-escalation trial of ivuxolimab. The trial enrolled adults with locally advanced or metastatic head and neck squamous cell, hepatocellular, melanoma or renal cell carcinoma. Before TCR sequencing, CD4+ T cells and CD8+ T cells were sorted from peripheral blood as separate populations. The CDR3 numbers 13 residues from cysteine through phenylalanine. The entry retains the CDR3 DNA only, 39 bases that are in frame from base 1. V is shortened by 0 bases, J by 4 bases, and the region joining them spans 7 bases. CDR1 and CDR2 were assigned from the germline V gene as SGDLS and YYNGEE. As for this clone: Its antigen target is currently unknown. There are no base qualities to consult, and no much larger clone falls within one base.

To sequence the TCRbeta CDR3 region, genomic DNA was isolated from the sorted cells. The immunoSEQ Assay was used to sequence the TCRbeta CDR3 regions. In its TCRdb copy, this immuneACCESS table keeps in-frame sequences only and misses some clones. Where compared with another copy, unresolved V genes explain less than half of these, and the others have no known cause. For this sample there are around 55,000 clones; approximately 80% appear just once. Jointly, the top ten make up just under 6.5% of the sample. The chain uses TRBV9 and TRBJ2-5, with no confident D gene call. Sequencing was performed on CD4+ or CD8+ T cells sorted from blood, taken in a trial of the OX40 agonist ivuxolimab. The clonotype comes from an adult with an advanced solid tumor such as melanoma, head and neck, liver or kidney cancer. The CDR3 loop reads CASSVAPSETQYF. Read as DNA, the sequence is TGTGCCAGCAGCGTAGCCCCCTCAGAGACCCAGTACTTC.